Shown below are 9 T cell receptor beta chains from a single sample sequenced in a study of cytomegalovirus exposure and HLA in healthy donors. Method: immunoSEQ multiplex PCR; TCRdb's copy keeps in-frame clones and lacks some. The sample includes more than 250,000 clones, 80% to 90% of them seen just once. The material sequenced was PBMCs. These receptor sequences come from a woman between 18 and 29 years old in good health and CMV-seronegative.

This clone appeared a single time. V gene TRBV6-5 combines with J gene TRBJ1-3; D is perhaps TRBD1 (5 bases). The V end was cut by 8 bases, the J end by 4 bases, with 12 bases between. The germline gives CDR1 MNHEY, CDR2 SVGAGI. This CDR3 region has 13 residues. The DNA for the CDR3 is TGTGCCAGCCGTGGGCAGGGCGGAAACACCATATATTTT. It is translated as CASRGQGGNTIYF.

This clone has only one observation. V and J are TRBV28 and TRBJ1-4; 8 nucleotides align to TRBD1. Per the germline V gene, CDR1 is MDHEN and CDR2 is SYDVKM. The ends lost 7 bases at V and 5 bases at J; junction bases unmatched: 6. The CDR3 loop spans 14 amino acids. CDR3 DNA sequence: TGTGCCAGCACTACCTGGACAGGGAATGAAAAACTGTTTTTT. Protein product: CASTTWTGNEKLFF.

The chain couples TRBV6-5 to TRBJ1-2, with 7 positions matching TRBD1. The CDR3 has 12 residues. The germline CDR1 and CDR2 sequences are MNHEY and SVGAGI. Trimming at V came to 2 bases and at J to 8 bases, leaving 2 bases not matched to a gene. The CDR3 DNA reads TGTGCCAGCAGTTACAGGGGACAGGGCTACACCTTC. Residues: CASSYRGQGYTF.

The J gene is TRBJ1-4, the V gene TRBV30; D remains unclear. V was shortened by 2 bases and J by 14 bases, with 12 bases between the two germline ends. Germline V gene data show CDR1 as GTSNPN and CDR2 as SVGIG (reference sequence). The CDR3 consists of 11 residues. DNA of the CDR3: TGTGCCTGGAGTACCCCTCCCCGGCTGTTTTTT. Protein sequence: CAWSTPPRLFF.

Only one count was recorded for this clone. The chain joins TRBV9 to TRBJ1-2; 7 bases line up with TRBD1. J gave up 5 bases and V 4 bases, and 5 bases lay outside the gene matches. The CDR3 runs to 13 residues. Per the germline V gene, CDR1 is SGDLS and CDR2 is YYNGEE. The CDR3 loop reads CASSIPGGYGYTF. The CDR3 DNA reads TGTGCCAGCAGCATTCCAGGGGGTTATGGCTACACCTTC.

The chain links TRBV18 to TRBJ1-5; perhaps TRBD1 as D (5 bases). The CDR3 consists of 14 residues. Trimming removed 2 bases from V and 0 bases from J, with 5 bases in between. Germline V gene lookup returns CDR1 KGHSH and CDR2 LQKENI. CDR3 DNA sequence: TGTGCCAGCTCACCAGGGGCTAGCAATCAGCCCCAGCATTTT. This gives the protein CASSPGASNQPQHF.

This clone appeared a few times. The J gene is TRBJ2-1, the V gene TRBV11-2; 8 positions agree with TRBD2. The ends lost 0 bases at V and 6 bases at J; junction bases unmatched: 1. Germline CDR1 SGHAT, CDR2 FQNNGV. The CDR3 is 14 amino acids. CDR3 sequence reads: CASSLELAVNEQFF. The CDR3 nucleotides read TGTGCCAGCAGCTTAGAACTAGCGGTCAATGAGCAGTTCTTC. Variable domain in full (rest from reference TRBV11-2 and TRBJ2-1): EAGVAQSPRYKIIEKRQSVAFWCNPISGHATLYWYQQILGQGPKLLIQFQNNGVVDDSQLPKDRFSAERLKGVDSTLKIQPAKLEDSAVYLCASSLELAVNEQFFGPGTRLTVL.

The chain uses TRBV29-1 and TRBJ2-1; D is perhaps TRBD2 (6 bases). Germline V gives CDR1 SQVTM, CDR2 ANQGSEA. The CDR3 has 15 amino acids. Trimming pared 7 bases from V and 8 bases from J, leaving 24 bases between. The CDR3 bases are TGCAGCGCCTCTACCGGCGGGACTCCATGGGATGAGCAGTTCTTC. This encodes CSASTGGTPWDEQFF.

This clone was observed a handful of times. CDR3 residues: CASSRGTGGSYEQYF. As DNA, the CDR3 is TGTGCCAGCAGCCGCGGGACGGGAGGATCCTACGAGCAGTACTTC. The V gene is TRBV6-6, the J gene TRBJ2-7, with 7 bases identical to TRBD2. Germline loops: CDR1 MNHNY, CDR2 SVGAGI (reference sequence). The CDR3 extends over 15 amino acids. V shed 6 bases and J 1 base; nucleotides not matched to a gene: 9.